These 9 T cell receptor beta chains were all obtained from the same sample, sequenced in a study of CD8 T cells in Susac syndrome. An input of about 0.45 to 1 ug of RNA was subjected to reverse transcription using random hexamers. TCRdb reprocessed the immunoSEQ multiplex PCR reads with MiXCR, giving one entry per CDR3 protein. The sample shows 300,000 to 350,000 distinct CDR3 sequences, 92% of them seen only once. Specimen: CD4+ T cells from PBMCs. Receptors were obtained from a human donor with multiple sclerosis.

This chain connects TRBV20-1 to TRBJ1-2; TRBD1 matches at 7 bases. The CDR3 spans 13 residues. Per germline, CDR1 DFQATT and CDR2 SNEGSKA (reference sequence). J lost 4 bases, V lost 5 bases, and 7 bases had no gene match. In nucleotides, the CDR3 is TGCAGTGCTTTGAGGGGGCACGGCTATGGCTACACCTTC. The encoded protein is CSALRGHGYGYTF.

This clonotype has only one observation. The rearrangement joins TRBV30 to TRBJ1-2; no reliable D call. Germline loops: CDR1 GTSNPN, CDR2 SVGIG (reference sequence). V lost 2 bases to trimming and J lost 4 bases, with 14 bases between them. The CDR3 has 14 residues. This CDR3 is CAWSSDLGFYGYTF. Written as DNA, the CDR3 is TGTGCCTGGAGTTCGGACCTGGGCTTCTATGGCTACACCTTC. Variable domain in full (rest from reference TRBV30 and TRBJ1-2): SQTIHQWPATLVQPVGSPLSLECTVEGTSNPNLYWYRQAAGRGLQLLFYSVGIGQISSEVPQNLSASRPQDRQFILSSKKLLLSDSGFYLCAWSSDLGFYGYTFGSGTRLTVV.

The rearrangement uses TRBV6-1 and TRBJ2-1, with TRBD2 matching over 7 bases. The CDR3 runs to 13 residues. J was trimmed by 9 bases and V by 6 bases; bases with no gene match: 8. Germline values: CDR1 MNHNS, CDR2 SASEGT. The CDR3 nucleotides read TGTGCCAGCAGGTTGATGGGGGGGGGTGAGCAGTTCTTC. Its translation is CASRLMGGGEQFF.

This chain connects TRBV3-1 to TRBJ2-5; 9 bases match TRBD1. The CDR3 consists of 14 residues. J was trimmed by 4 bases and V by 2 bases; bases with no gene match: 2. CDR1 is LGHDT, CDR2 YNNKEL, per germline (reference sequence). CDR3 region: CASSQNRGRETQYF. The DNA for the CDR3 is TGTGCCAGCAGCCAAAACAGGGGGCGAGAGACCCAGTACTTC.

The chain is built from TRBV4-2 and TRBJ2-3; D is undetermined. The CDR3 spans 13 residues. The germline V gene has CDR1 LGHNA and CDR2 YNFKEQ. Trimming took off 2 bases at V and 9 bases at J, with 12 bases between the two ends. The CDR3 nucleotides are TGTGCCAGCAGCCAAAAGAGTAGTGAGACGCAGTATTTT. Protein product: CASSQKSSETQYF.

This clonotype has just a few counts. The genes are TRBV18 and TRBJ1-1, with TRBD1 matching 7 bases. This CDR3 is 13 amino acids long. Trimming at V came to 3 bases and at J to 4 bases, leaving 2 bases not matched to a gene. The germline V gene has CDR1 KGHSH and CDR2 LQKENI. CDR3 sequence reads: CASSPQGGTEAFF. CDR3 DNA sequence: TGTGCCAGCTCACCCCAGGGGGGCACTGAAGCTTTCTTT.

The J gene is TRBJ2-6, the V gene TRBV6-2 or TRBV6-3, with D unclear. The CDR3 is 14 amino acids. Germline values: CDR1 MNHEY, CDR2 SVGEGT. With 6 bases removed from V and 0 bases from J, the gap between germline ends came to 6 bases. CDR3 in amino acids: CASRLGSGANVLTF. DNA for the CDR3: TGTGCCAGCAGGTTAGGCTCTGGGGCCAACGTCCTGACTTTC.

V usage is TRBV6-2 or TRBV6-3 and J usage is TRBJ2-7; no clear D gene. Trimming pared 2 bases from V and 1 base from J, leaving 3 bases between. Germline V gene sequence: CDR1 MNHEY, CDR2 SVGEGT. The CDR3 spans 12 residues. In DNA, the CDR3 is TGTGCCAGCAGTTACCCGTCCTACGAGCAGTACTTC. Amino acids: CASSYPSYEQYF.

The V gene is TRBV20-1, the J gene TRBJ2-5, with 12 nucleotides matching TRBD2. This CDR3 spans 15 amino acids. V trimming: 6 bases; J trimming: 5 bases; junction bases outside the gene matches: 10. From germline, CDR1 is DFQATT and CDR2 SNEGSKA (reference sequence). CDR3 protein: CSASRLAGAGETQYF. The DNA of the CDR3 is TGCAGTGCCTCGCGACTAGCGGGAGCTGGGGAGACCCAGTACTTC.